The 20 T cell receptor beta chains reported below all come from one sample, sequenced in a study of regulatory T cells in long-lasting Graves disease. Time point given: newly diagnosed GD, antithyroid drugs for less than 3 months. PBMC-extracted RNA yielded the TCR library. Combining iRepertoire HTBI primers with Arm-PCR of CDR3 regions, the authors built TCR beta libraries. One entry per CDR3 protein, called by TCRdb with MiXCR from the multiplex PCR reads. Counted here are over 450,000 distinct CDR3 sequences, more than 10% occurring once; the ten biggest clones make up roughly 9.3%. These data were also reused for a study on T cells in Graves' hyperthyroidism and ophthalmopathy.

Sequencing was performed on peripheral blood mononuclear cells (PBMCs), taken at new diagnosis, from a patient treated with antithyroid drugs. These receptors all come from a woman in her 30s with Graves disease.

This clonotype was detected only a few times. The CDR3 DNA reads as TGTGCCAGCAGCTTTCAGACAGAACACACTGAAGCTTTCTTT. Translation gives CASSFQTEHTEAFF. This rearrangement joins TRBV6-1 to TRBJ1-1; D may be TRBD1 (5 bases). V lost 6 bases and J 3 bases, leaving 14 bases between the germline ends. Germline V gene lookup returns CDR1 MNHNS and CDR2 SASEGT. This CDR3 contains 14 residues.

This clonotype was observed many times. CDR3: CSARAQDRSYEQYF. CDR3 bases: TGCAGTGCTAGGGCGCAGGATAGATCCTACGAGCAGTACTTC. The genes are TRBV20-1 and TRBJ2-7; D gene uncertain. Germline CDR1 and CDR2: DFQATT and SNEGSKA (reference sequence). The V gene lost 3 bases and the J gene lost 1 base, with 13 bases spanning the gap. The CDR3 sequence is 14 residues long.

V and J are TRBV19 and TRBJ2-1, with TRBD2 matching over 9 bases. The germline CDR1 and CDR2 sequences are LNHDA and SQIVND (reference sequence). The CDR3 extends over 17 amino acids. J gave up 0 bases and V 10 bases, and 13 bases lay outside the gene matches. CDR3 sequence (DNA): TGTGCCACTTACCCGGGACTAGCCCTAAGCTCCTACAATGAGCAGTTCTTC. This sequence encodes CATYPGLALSSYNEQFF.

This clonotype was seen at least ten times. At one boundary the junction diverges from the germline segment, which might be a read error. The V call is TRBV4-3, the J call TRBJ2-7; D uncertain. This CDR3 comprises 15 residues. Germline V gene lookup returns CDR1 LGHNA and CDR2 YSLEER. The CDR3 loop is CASNQDHARTYEQYF. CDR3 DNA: TGCGCCAGCAACCAAGATCATGCCCGTACCTACGAGCAGTACTTC.

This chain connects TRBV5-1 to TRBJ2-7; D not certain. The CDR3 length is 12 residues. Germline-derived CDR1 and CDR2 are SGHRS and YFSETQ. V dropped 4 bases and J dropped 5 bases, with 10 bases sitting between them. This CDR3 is CASSLSADEQYF. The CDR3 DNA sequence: TGCGCCAGCAGCCTTTCGGCGGACGAGCAGTACTTC.

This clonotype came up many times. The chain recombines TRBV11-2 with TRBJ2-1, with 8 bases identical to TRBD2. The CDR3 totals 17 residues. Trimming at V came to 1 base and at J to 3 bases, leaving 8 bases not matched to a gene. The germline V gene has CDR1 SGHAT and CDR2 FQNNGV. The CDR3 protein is CASSLGVAGGLYNEQFF. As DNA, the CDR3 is TGTGCCAGCAGCTTAGGAGTGGCGGGAGGCCTCTACAATGAGCAGTTCTTC. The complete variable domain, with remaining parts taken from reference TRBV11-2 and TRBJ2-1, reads EAGVAQSPRYKIIEKRQSVAFWCNPISGHATLYWYQQILGQGPKLLIQFQNNGVVDDSQLPKDRFSAERLKGVDSTLKIQPAKLEDSAVYLCASSLGVAGGLYNEQFFGPGTRLTVL.

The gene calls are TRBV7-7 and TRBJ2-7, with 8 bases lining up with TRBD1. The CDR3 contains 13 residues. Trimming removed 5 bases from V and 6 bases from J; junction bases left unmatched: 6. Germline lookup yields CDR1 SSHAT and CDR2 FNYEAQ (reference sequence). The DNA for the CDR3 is TGTGCCAGCAGCGCTGACAGGGGAACCGAGCAGTACTTC. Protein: CASSADRGTEQYF.

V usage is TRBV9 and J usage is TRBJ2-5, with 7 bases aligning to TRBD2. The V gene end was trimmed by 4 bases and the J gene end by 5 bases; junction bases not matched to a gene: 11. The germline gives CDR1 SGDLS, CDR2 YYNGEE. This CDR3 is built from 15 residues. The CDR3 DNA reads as TGTGCCAGCAGCCCGGACTACCGGGGGGATGAGACCCAGTACTTC. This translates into CASSPDYRGDETQYF.

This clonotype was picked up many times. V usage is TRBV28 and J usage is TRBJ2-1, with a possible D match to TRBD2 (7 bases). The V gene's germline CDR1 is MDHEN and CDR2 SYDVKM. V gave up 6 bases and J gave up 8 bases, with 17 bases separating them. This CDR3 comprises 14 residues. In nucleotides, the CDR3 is TGTGCCAGCAGCCGACTAGCCCCAGGGGATGAGCAGTTCTTC. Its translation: CASSRLAPGDEQFF. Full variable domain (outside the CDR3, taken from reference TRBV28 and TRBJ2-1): DVKVTQSSRYLVKRTGEKVFLECVQDMDHENMFWYRQDPGLGLRLIYFSYDVKMKEKGDIPEGYSVSREKKERFSLILESASTNQTSMYLCASSRLAPGDEQFFGPGTRLTVL.

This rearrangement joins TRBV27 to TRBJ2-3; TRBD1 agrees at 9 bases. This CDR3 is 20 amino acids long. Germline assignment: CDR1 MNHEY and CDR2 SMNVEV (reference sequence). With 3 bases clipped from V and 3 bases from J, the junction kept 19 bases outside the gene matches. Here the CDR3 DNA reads TGTGCCAGCAGTTTCCGCGGGACAGGGAACCGACCTATACAGACAGATACGCAGTATTTT. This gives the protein CASSFRGTGNRPIQTDTQYF.

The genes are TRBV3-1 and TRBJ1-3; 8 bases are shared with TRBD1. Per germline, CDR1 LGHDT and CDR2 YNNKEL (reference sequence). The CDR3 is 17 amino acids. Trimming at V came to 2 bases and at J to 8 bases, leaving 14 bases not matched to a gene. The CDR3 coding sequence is TGTGCCAGCAGCCAACAGACCGGGACAGGAAGACGGGACACCATATATTTT. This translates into CASSQQTGTGRRDTIYF.

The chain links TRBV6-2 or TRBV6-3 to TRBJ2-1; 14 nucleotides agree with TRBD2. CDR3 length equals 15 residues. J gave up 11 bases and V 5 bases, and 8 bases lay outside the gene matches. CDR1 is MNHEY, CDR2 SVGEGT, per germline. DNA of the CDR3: TGTGCCAGCAGTGAAGGGACTAGCGGGAGTCGGAAGCAGTTCTTC. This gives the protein CASSEGTSGSRKQFF.

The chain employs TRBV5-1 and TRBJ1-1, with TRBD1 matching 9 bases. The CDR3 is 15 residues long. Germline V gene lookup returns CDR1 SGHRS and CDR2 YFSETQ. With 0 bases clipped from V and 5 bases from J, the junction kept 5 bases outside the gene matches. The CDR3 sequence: CASSLAPGQGTEAFF. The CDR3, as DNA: TGCGCCAGCAGCTTGGCCCCAGGACAGGGGACTGAAGCTTTCTTT.

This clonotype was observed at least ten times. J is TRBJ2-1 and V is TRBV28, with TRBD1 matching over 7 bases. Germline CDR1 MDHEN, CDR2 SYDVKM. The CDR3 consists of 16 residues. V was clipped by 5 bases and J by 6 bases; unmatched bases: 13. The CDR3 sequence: CASSLATGVAVNEQFF. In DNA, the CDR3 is TGTGCCAGCAGTCTTGCAACAGGGGTTGCAGTCAATGAGCAGTTCTTC.

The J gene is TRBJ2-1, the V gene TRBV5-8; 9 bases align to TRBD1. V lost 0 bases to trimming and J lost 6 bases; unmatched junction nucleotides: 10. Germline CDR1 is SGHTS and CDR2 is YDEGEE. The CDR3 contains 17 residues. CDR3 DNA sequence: TGTGCCAGCAGCTTGGGGAAGGGACAGGGAATGATCAATGAGCAGTTCTTC. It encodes CASSLGKGQGMINEQFF. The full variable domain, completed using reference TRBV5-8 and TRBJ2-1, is EAGVTQSPTHLIKTRGQQATLRCSPISGHTSVYWYQQALGLGLQFLLWYDEGEERNRGNFPPRFSGRQFPNYSSELNVNALELEDSALYLCASSLGKGQGMINEQFFGPGTRLTVL.

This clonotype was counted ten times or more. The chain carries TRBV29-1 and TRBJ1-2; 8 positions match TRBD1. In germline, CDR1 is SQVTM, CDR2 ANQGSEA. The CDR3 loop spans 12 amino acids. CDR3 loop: CSITRGRDGYTF. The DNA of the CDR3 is TGCAGTATTACCAGGGGGCGTGATGGCTACACCTTC.

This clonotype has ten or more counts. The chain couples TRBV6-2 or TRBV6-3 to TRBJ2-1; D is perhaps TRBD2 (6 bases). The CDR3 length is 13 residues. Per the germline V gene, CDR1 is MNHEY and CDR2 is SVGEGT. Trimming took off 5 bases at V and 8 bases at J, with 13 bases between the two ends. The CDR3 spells CASSVREVYEQFF. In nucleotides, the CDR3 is TGTGCCAGCAGTGTAAGGGAGGTCTATGAGCAGTTCTTC.

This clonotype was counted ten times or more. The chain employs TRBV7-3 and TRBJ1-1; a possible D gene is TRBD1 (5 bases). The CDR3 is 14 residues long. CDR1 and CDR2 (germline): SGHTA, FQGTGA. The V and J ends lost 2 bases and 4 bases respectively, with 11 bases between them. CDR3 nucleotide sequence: TGTGCCAGCAGCTTAGGCAGGGAGGGCACTGAAGCTTTCTTT. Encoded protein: CASSLGREGTEAFF.

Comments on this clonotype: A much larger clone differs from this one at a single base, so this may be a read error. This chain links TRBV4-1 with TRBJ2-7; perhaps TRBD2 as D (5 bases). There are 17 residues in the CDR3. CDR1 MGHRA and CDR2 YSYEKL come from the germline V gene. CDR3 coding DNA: TGCGCCGGCAGCCCACAACCTCGGACTGATCGCGCCTACGAGCAGTACTTC. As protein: CAGSPQPRTDRAYEQYF.

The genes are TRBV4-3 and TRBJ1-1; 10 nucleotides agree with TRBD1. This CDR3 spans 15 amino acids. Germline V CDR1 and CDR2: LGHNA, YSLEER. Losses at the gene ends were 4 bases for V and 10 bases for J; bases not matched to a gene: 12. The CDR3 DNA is TGCGCCAGCAGCCCAATGACAGGGGGCGAACCCGTAGCTTTCTTT. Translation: CASSPMTGGEPVAFF.